The entry below describes one T cell receptor (beta chain). Its antigen is unidentified. Clones were sequenced by immunoSEQ multiplex PCR, and TCRdb holds only the in-frame ones, with some missing. Among 100,000 to 150,000 clones listed, 75% to 90% were seen once. During the collection period, no donor immune events like infections were recorded. This entry belongs to a study of identifying expanded T cells in peripheral blood. Study-level findings and limits: Differentially abundant clones: 1 to 1.5 between replicates, just under 17 at about two weeks, 19 to 20 at four. Variance in clone template counts between roughly two-week samples significantly increased with total template count across all healthy donors.

The CDR3 is 15 amino acids. The V gene's germline CDR1 is SGHTA and CDR2 FQGTGA. V lost 6 bases and J 9 bases, leaving 21 bases between the germline ends. The origin of this receptor is a person between 18 and 75 years old in good health. The sequenced material came from blood. V and J are TRBV7-3 and TRBJ2-1, with D tentatively TRBD2 (7 bases). CDR3 coding DNA: TGTGCCAGCAGTTCGTCCGCGGGGGCTGGGGGTGAGCAGTTCTTC. Protein product: CASSSSAGAGGEQFF. Using reference TRBV7-3 and TRBJ2-1 for the parts outside the CDR3, the full variable domain is GAGVSQTPSNKVTEKGKYVELRCDPISGHTALYWYRQSLGQGPEFLIYFQGTGAADDSGLPNDRFFAVRPEGSVSTLKIQRTERGDSAVYLCASSSSAGAGGEQFFGPGTRLTVL.